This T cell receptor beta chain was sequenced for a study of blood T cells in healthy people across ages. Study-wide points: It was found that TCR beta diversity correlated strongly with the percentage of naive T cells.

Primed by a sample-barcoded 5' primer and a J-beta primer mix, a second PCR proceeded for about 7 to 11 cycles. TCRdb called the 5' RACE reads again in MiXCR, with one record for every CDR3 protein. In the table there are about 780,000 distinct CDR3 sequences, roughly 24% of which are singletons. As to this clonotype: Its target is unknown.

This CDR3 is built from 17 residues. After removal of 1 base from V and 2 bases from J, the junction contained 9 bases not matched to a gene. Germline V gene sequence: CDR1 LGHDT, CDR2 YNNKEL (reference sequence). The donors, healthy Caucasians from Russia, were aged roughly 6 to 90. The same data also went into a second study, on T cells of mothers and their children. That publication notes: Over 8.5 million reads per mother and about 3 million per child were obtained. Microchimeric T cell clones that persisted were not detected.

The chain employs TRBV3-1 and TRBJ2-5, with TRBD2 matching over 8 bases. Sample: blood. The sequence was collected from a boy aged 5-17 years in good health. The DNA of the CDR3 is TGTGCCAGCAGCCAAGGTCGGGTTAGCGGGGTACAAGAGACCCAGTACTTC. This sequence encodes CASSQGRVSGVQETQYF.